This is a list of T cell receptor beta chains from one sample in a study of T cells after yellow fever vaccination. MiXCR, applied by TCRdb to the 5' RACE reads, yields one record per CDR3 protein. This table has about 350,000 distinct CDR3 sequences, 11% appearing once. The sample was PBMCs, taken on the day of the first yellow fever vaccination. Receptors were obtained from a young man who received the YFV17D yellow fever vaccine. CDR3s include the opening cysteine and the closing phenylalanine or tryptophan. Fields, in order: D gene, J gene, V gene, clone size, CDR3 DNA, CDR3 protein. A D gene is named only where the DNA matches it firmly. Clone size appears in some rows only: once, few, many, or a class for an expanded clone.

d_gene: -; j_gene: TRBJ1-1; v_gene: TRBV15; abundance: few; CDR3nt: TGTGCCACCAGCCACCCCTGGACAGAGAACACTGAAGCTTTCTTT; CDR3aa: CATSHPWTENTEAFF
d_gene: -; j_gene: TRBJ1-5; v_gene: TRBV10-3; abundance: few; CDR3nt: TGTGCCACCAACAAGGGAGGGTCTCGGCAGCCCCAGCATTTT; CDR3aa: CATNKGGSRQPQHF
d_gene: TRBD1; j_gene: TRBJ2-1; v_gene: TRBV12-3/TRBV12-4; abundance: once; CDR3nt: TGTGCCTGCAGCCCACAGGGGGCGAGGCTTGGTTCCTACAATGAGCAGTTCTTC; CDR3aa: CACSPQGARLGSYNEQFF
d_gene: TRBD2; j_gene: TRBJ2-2; v_gene: TRBV7-9; abundance: -; CDR3nt: TGTGCCAGCAGTATCCCCAGCGGGGGGGCCCCCGGGGAGCTGTTTTTT; CDR3aa: CASSIPSGGAPGELFF
d_gene: -; j_gene: TRBJ2-1; v_gene: TRBV7-6; abundance: few; CDR3nt: TGTGCCAGCAGCGGGGAGAGGAGTGAGCAGTTCTTC; CDR3aa: CASSGERSEQFF
d_gene: TRBD1; j_gene: TRBJ1-2; v_gene: TRBV5-1; abundance: -; CDR3nt: TGCGCCAGCAGCTGGGGACAGGAGACCTATGGCTACACCTTC; CDR3aa: CASSWGQETYGYTF
d_gene: TRBD1; j_gene: TRBJ1-1; v_gene: TRBV19; abundance: few; CDR3nt: TGTGCCAGTAGTTCGACAGGGGGCGGGTGGAAAGACACTGAAGCTTTCTTT; CDR3aa: CASSSTGGGWKDTEAFF
d_gene: -; j_gene: TRBJ2-5; v_gene: TRBV7-9; abundance: -; CDR3nt: TGTGCCAGCAGCTTTCCCGTCCTCGGGGAGACCCAGTACTTC; CDR3aa: CASSFPVLGETQYF
d_gene: TRBD1; j_gene: TRBJ2-7; v_gene: TRBV5-6; abundance: -; CDR3nt: TGTGCCAGCAGCTTGGGCCCCGGGACAGGGGCCTACGAGCAGTACTTC; CDR3aa: CASSLGPGTGAYEQYF
d_gene: -; j_gene: TRBJ2-4; v_gene: TRBV6-5; abundance: few; CDR3nt: TGTGCCAGCAGTTACTCGGCAGCTAACAAAAACATTCAGTACTTC; CDR3aa: CASSYSAANKNIQYF
d_gene: -; j_gene: TRBJ1-4; v_gene: TRBV5-1; abundance: -; CDR3nt: TGCGCCAGCACTCCGGGGGCCCGAACTAATGAAAAACTGTTTTTT; CDR3aa: CASTPGARTNEKLFF
d_gene: -; j_gene: TRBJ1-1; v_gene: TRBV5-1; abundance: many; CDR3nt: TGCGCCAGCTGGGCGGGACTGAACACTGAAGCTTTCTTT; CDR3aa: CASWAGLNTEAFF
d_gene: TRBD1; j_gene: TRBJ2-2; v_gene: TRBV11-2; abundance: -; CDR3nt: TGTGCCAGCAGCCTATGGACAGGGGTTAGGACCGGGGAGCTGTTTTTT; CDR3aa: CASSLWTGVRTGELFF
d_gene: -; j_gene: TRBJ1-2; v_gene: TRBV12-3/TRBV12-4; abundance: few; CDR3nt: TGTGCCCTCTGGGTCGGGTATGGCTACACCTTC; CDR3aa: CALWVGYGYTF
d_gene: -; j_gene: TRBJ2-3; v_gene: TRBV10-3; abundance: few; CDR3nt: TGTGCCAATCGAGGGGAGTCTCGGGGACCGCAGTATTTT; CDR3aa: CANRGESRGPQYF
d_gene: -; j_gene: TRBJ2-2; v_gene: TRBV2; abundance: many; CDR3nt: TGTGCCAGCACTCCGACCGGAGCCGGGGAGCTGTTTTTT; CDR3aa: CASTPTGAGELFF
d_gene: -; j_gene: TRBJ2-1; v_gene: TRBV12-3/TRBV12-4; abundance: -; CDR3nt: TGTGCCAGCAGTTTTACTGATCGGATATACAATGAGCAGTTCTTC; CDR3aa: CASSFTDRIYNEQFF
d_gene: TRBD1; j_gene: TRBJ2-5; v_gene: TRBV29-1; abundance: few; CDR3nt: TGCAGCGTGGGAACAGGGGCAGCGGAGACCCAGTACTTC; CDR3aa: CSVGTGAAETQYF
d_gene: TRBD1; j_gene: TRBJ1-1; v_gene: TRBV6-1; abundance: -; CDR3nt: TGTGCCAGCAGTCCGGGACAGGGGCCCTATGAAGCTTTCTTT; CDR3aa: CASSPGQGPYEAFF
d_gene: -; j_gene: TRBJ1-5; v_gene: TRBV6-1; abundance: many; CDR3nt: TGTGCCAGCAGTAGGGAGGGGAATAGCAATCAGCCCCAGCATTTT; CDR3aa: CASSREGNSNQPQHF
d_gene: -; j_gene: TRBJ2-6; v_gene: TRBV20-1; abundance: -; CDR3nt: TGCAGTGCTGGCGGGACTCCCCGCTCTGGGGCCAACGTCCTGACTTTC; CDR3aa: CSAGGTPRSGANVLTF
d_gene: TRBD2; j_gene: TRBJ2-2; v_gene: TRBV7-9; abundance: -; CDR3nt: TGTGCCAGCAGCTCGCGGGGGAAGATGAACACCGGGGAGCTGTTTTTT; CDR3aa: CASSSRGKMNTGELFF
d_gene: TRBD2; j_gene: TRBJ2-1; v_gene: TRBV20-1; abundance: few; CDR3nt: TGCAGTGCGCCGAAGGGCGGGGGAGCTACGCGAAATGAGCAGTTCTTC; CDR3aa: CSAPKGGGATRNEQFF
d_gene: -; j_gene: TRBJ2-7; v_gene: TRBV7-9; abundance: -; CDR3nt: TGTGCCAGCAGCTTTAGGTCGGACGAGCAGTACTTC; CDR3aa: CASSFRSDEQYF
d_gene: TRBD2; j_gene: TRBJ2-1; v_gene: TRBV6-5; abundance: few; CDR3nt: TGTGCCAGCAGTTACTCGATAGCGGGGGGGCCCAATGAGCAGTTCTTC; CDR3aa: CASSYSIAGGPNEQFF
d_gene: TRBD1; j_gene: TRBJ1-5; v_gene: TRBV20-1; abundance: few; CDR3nt: TGCAGTGCTAGAGTGGGACAGGGAACGGGTCAGCCCCAGCATTTT; CDR3aa: CSARVGQGTGQPQHF
d_gene: -; j_gene: TRBJ2-7; v_gene: TRBV28; abundance: -; CDR3nt: TGTGCCAGCAGTTGGGGGGTGGGGGTCACAGAAACCTACGAGCAGTACTTC; CDR3aa: CASSWGVGVTETYEQYF
d_gene: -; j_gene: TRBJ1-1; v_gene: TRBV25-1; abundance: few; CDR3nt: TGTGCCAGCAGAGGGCCGAACACTGAAGCTTTCTTT; CDR3aa: CASRGPNTEAFF
d_gene: -; j_gene: TRBJ2-3; v_gene: TRBV18; abundance: few; CDR3nt: TGTGCCAGCTCACGGGTCCGGGGCCGAAGCACAGATACGCAGTATTTT; CDR3aa: CASSRVRGRSTDTQYF
d_gene: TRBD2; j_gene: TRBJ2-1; v_gene: TRBV7-2; abundance: many; CDR3nt: TGTGCCAGCAGCGCCGGGAGGGTCGAATCCTACAATGAGCAGTTCTTC; CDR3aa: CASSAGRVESYNEQFF
d_gene: -; j_gene: TRBJ1-1; v_gene: TRBV7-9; abundance: -; CDR3nt: TGTGCCAGCAGCTTAATAAGCACTGAAGCTTTCTTT; CDR3aa: CASSLISTEAFF
d_gene: -; j_gene: TRBJ1-2; v_gene: TRBV29-1; abundance: -; CDR3nt: TGCAGCGTTGGTACGGGATCTAACTATGGCTACACCTTC; CDR3aa: CSVGTGSNYGYTF
d_gene: -; j_gene: TRBJ1-2; v_gene: TRBV5-1; abundance: few; CDR3nt: TGCGCCAGCAGCTACGCAACTAACTATGGCTACACCTTC; CDR3aa: CASSYATNYGYTF
d_gene: -; j_gene: TRBJ2-2; v_gene: TRBV11-2; abundance: many; CDR3nt: TGTGCCAGCAGCCCGCAGTCGTCTAGCGCCGGGGAGCTGTTTTTT; CDR3aa: CASSPQSSSAGELFF
d_gene: -; j_gene: TRBJ1-1; v_gene: TRBV3-1; abundance: -; CDR3nt: TGTGCCAGCAGTTCTCTTGGGGGGGTCACTGAAGCTTTCTTT; CDR3aa: CASSSLGGVTEAFF
d_gene: -; j_gene: TRBJ1-1; v_gene: TRBV6-5; abundance: -; CDR3nt: TGTGCCAGCAGTTACTCGGGTCTCGGGGATGGGACTTTCTTT; CDR3aa: CASSYSGLGDGTFF
d_gene: TRBD1; j_gene: TRBJ2-1; v_gene: TRBV13; abundance: few; CDR3nt: TGTGCCAGCAGCTTACGAGGGGGCAGTGAGCAGTTCTTC; CDR3aa: CASSLRGGSEQFF
d_gene: -; j_gene: TRBJ1-5; v_gene: TRBV9; abundance: -; CDR3nt: TGTGCCAGCAGCGCCGACCCCGGGGAGTCCGCTCAGCCCCAGCATTTT; CDR3aa: CASSADPGESAQPQHF
d_gene: TRBD2; j_gene: TRBJ2-3; v_gene: TRBV24-1; abundance: many; CDR3nt: TGTGCCACCAGTCCTGCTAGCGGGGGGGCAGATACGCAGTATTTT; CDR3aa: CATSPASGGADTQYF
d_gene: -; j_gene: TRBJ2-1; v_gene: TRBV7-2; abundance: few; CDR3nt: TGTGCCAGCAGCTTGCTTGGGACCCCGAGGAATGAGCAGTTCTTC; CDR3aa: CASSLLGTPRNEQFF
d_gene: -; j_gene: TRBJ1-1; v_gene: TRBV19; abundance: -; CDR3nt: TGTGCCAGTAGTAGGGAGTTCATGAACACTGAAGCTTTCTTT; CDR3aa: CASSREFMNTEAFF
d_gene: TRBD1; j_gene: TRBJ2-7; v_gene: TRBV6-2/TRBV6-3; abundance: few; CDR3nt: TGTGCCACCACGCCCGATAGGGACAGAGGTTACGAGCAGTACTTC; CDR3aa: CATTPDRDRGYEQYF
d_gene: TRBD1; j_gene: TRBJ1-6; v_gene: TRBV11-1; abundance: -; CDR3nt: TGTGCCAGCAGCTTACCCGGCCTCGGACAGGGCAGGAATTCACCCCTCCACTTT; CDR3aa: CASSLPGLGQGRNSPLHF
d_gene: -; j_gene: TRBJ2-1; v_gene: TRBV27; abundance: few; CDR3nt: TGTGCCAGCAGCCTGGGACCCTCCAATGAGCAGTTCTTC; CDR3aa: CASSLGPSNEQFF
d_gene: -; j_gene: TRBJ2-7; v_gene: TRBV5-1; abundance: many; CDR3nt: TGCGCCAGCAGCTTAGGGGCCAGCATCTACGAGCAGTACTTC; CDR3aa: CASSLGASIYEQYF
d_gene: TRBD1; j_gene: TRBJ1-2; v_gene: TRBV6-2/TRBV6-3; abundance: few; CDR3nt: TGTGCCAGCAGCCGAGCCCGGGACAGCCAACTTTTTTGGTATGGCTACACCTTC; CDR3aa: CASSRARDSQLFWYGYTF